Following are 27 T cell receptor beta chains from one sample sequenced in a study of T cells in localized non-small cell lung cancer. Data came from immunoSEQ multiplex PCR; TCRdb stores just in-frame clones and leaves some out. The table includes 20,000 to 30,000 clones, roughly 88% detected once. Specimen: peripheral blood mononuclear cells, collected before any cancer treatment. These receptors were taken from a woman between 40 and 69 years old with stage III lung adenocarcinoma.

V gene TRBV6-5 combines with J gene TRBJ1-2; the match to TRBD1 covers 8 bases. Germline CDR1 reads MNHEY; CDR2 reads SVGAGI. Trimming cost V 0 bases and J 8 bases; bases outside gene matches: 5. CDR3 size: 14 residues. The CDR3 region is CASSYSAGGSGYTF. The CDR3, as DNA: TGTGCCAGCAGTTACTCGGCAGGGGGCTCCGGCTACACCTTC.

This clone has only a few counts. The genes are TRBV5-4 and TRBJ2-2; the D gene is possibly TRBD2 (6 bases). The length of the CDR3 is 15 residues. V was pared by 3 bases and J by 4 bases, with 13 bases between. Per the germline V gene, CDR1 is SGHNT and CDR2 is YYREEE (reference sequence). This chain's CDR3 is CASSWAGGSTGELFF. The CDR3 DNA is TGTGCCAGCAGCTGGGCCGGGGGAAGCACCGGGGAGCTGTTTTTT.

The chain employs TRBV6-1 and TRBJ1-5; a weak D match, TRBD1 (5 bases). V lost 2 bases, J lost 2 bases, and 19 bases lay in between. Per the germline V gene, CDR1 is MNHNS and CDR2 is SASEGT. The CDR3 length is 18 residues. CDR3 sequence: CASSERPTRTLGNQPQHF. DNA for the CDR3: TGTGCCAGCAGTGAACGACCTACGAGGACACTGGGCAATCAGCCCCAGCATTTT.

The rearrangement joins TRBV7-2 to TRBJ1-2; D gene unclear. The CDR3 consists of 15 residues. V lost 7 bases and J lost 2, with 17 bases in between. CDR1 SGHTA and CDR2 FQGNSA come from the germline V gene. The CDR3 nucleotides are TGTGCCAGCATTCCAGCGACGGGTGGGAACTATGGCTACACCTTC. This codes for CASIPATGGNYGYTF.

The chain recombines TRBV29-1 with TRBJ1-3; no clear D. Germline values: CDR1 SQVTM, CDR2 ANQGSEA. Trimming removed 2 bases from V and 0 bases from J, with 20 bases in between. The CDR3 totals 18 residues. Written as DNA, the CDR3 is TGCAGCGTTGAAAGGGCGGAGCGACGCGCCCACTCTGGAAACACCATATATTTT. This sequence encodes CSVERAERRAHSGNTIYF.

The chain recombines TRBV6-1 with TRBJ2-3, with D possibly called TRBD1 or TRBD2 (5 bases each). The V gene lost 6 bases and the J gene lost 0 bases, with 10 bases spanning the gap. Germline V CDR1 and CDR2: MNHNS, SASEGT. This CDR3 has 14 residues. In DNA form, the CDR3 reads TGTGCCAGCAGGAGGGGTATAAGCACAGATACGCAGTATTTT. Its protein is CASRRGISTDTQYF.

CDR3 in amino acids: CATLGQVRETQYF. Here the CDR3 DNA reads TGCGCCACCCTAGGACAGGTCCGGGAGACCCAGTACTTC. The chain links TRBV10-2 to TRBJ2-5; 7 bases match TRBD1. There are 13 residues in the CDR3. J gave up 5 bases and V 10 bases, and 10 bases lay outside the gene matches. Germline CDR1 reads WSHSY; CDR2 reads SAAADI.

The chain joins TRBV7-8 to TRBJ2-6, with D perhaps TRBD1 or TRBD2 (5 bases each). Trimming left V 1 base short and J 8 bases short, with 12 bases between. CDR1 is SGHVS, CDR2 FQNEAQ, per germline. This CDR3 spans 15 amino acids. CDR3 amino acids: CASSLDGTDSNVLTF. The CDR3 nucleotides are TGTGCCAGCAGCTTAGACGGGACGGACTCCAACGTCCTGACTTTC.

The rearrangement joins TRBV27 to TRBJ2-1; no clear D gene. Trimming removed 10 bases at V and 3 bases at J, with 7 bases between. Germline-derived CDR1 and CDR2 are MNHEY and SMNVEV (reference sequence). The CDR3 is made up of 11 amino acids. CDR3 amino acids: CATAGYNEQFF. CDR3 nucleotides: TGTGCCACTGCAGGCTACAATGAGCAGTTCTTC.

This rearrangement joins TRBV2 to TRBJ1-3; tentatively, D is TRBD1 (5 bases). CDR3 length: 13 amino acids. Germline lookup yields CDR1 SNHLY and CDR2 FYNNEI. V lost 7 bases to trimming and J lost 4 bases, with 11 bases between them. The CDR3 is CASKGVGGNTIYF. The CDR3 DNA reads TGTGCCAGCAAAGGGGTTGGCGGAAACACCATATATTTT.

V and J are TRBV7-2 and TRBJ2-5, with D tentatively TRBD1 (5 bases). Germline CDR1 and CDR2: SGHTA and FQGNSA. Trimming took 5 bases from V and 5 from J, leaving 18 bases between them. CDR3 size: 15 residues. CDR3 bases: TGTGCCAGCAGCCCCCGTGGCAGGGTCCGGGAGACCCAGTACTTC. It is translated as CASSPRGRVRETQYF.

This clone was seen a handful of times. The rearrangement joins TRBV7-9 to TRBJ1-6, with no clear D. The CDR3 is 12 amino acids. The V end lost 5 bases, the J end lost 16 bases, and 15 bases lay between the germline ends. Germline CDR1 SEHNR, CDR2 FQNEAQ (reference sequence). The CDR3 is CASSAHPTRLHF. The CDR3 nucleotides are TGTGCCAGCAGCGCCCACCCCACTAGACTCCACTTT. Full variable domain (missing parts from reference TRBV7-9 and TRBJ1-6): DTGVSQNPRHKITKRGQNVTFRCDPISEHNRLYWYRQTLGQGPEFLTYFQNEAQLEKSRLLSDRFSAERPKGSFSTLEIQRTEQGDSAMYLCASSAHPTRLHFGNGTRLTVT.

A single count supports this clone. The DNA of the CDR3 is TGTGCCAGCAGCCCCCTGGGAGATACGCAGTATTTT. It codes for CASSPLGDTQYF. V gene TRBV4-2 combines with J gene TRBJ2-3; D is unclear. CDR3 length: 12 residues. V was clipped by 4 bases and J by 5 bases, with 7 bases between them. CDR1 and CDR2 (germline): LGHNA, YNFKEQ.

The CDR3 protein is CASSTSPADEQYF. The CDR3 DNA follows: TGTGCCAGCAGCACATCGCCCGCGGACGAGCAGTACTTC. The genes are TRBV7-2 and TRBJ2-7; D is unclear. Per germline, CDR1 SGHTA and CDR2 FQGNSA. V was cut by 5 bases and J by 5 bases, with 13 bases left in between. The CDR3 extends over 13 amino acids.

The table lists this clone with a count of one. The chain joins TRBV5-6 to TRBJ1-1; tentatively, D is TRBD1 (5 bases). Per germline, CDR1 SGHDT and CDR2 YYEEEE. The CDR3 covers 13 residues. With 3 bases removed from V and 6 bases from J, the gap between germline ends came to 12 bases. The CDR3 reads CASSYFKGAEAFF. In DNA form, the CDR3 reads TGTGCCAGCAGCTATTTTAAAGGGGCTGAAGCTTTCTTT. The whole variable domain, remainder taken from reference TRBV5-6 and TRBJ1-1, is DAGVTQSPTHLIKTRGQQVTLRCSPKSGHDTVSWYQQALGQGPQFIFQYYEEEERQRGNFPDRFSGHQFPNYSSELNVNALLLGDSALYLCASSYFKGAEAFFGQGTRLTVV.

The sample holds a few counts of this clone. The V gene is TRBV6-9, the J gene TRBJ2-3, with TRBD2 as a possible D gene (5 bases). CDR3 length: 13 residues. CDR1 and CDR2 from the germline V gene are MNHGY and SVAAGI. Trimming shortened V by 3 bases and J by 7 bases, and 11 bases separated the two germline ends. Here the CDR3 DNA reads TGTGCCAGCAGTTACAAGACTACCCATACGCAGTATTTT. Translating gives CASSYKTTHTQYF.

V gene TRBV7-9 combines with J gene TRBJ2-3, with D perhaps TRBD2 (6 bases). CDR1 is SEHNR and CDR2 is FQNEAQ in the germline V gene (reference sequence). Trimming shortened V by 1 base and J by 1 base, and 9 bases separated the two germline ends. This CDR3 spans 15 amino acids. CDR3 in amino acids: CASSLVGTRTDTQYF. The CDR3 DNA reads TGTGCCAGCAGCTTAGTGGGGACTCGCACAGATACGCAGTATTTT.

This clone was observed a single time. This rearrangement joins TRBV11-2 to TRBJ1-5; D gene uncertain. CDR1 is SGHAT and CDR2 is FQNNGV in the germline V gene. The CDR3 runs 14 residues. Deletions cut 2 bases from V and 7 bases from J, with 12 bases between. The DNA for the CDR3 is TGTGCCAGCAGCTTATCCGAGGGAAGACAGCCCCAGCATTTT. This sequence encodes CASSLSEGRQPQHF. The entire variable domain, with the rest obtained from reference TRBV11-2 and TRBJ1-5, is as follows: EAGVAQSPRYKIIEKRQSVAFWCNPISGHATLYWYQQILGQGPKLLIQFQNNGVVDDSQLPKDRFSAERLKGVDSTLKIQPAKLEDSAVYLCASSLSEGRQPQHFGDGTRLSIL.

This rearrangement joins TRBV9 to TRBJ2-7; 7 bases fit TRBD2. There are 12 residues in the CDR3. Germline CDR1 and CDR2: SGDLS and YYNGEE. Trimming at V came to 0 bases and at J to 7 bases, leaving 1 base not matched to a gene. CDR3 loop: CASSVVGGEQYF. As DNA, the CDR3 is TGTGCCAGCAGCGTAGTGGGAGGGGAGCAGTACTTC.

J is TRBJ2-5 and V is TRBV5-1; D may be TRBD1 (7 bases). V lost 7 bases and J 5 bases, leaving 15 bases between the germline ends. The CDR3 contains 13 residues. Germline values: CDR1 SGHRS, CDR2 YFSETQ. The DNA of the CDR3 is TGCGCCAGCCAGGGGGGCCTGGGTGAGACCCAGTACTTC. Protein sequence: CASQGGLGETQYF.

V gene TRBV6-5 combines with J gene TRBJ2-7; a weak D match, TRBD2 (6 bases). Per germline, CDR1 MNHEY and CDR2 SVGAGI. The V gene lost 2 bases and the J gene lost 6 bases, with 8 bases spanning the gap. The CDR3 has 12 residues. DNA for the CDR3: TGTGCCAGCAGTTACGTGGGAGGCGAGCAGTACTTC. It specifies CASSYVGGEQYF.

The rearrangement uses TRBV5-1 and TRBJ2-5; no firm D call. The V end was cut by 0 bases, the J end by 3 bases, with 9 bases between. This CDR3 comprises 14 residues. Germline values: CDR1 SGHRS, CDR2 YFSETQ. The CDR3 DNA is TGCGCCAGCAGCTTGGAGTTGGGTGAAGAGACCCAGTACTTC. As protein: CASSLELGEETQYF.

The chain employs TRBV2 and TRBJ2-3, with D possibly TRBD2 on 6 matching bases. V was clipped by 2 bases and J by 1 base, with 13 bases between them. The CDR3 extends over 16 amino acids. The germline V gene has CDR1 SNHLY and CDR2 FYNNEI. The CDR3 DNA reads TGTGCCAGCAGTGAAATGGGGGGACCCCGCACAGATACGCAGTATTTT. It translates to CASSEMGGPRTDTQYF. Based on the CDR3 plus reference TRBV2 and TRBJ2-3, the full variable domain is EPEVTQTPSHQVTQMGQEVILRCVPISNHLYFYWYRQILGQKVEFLVSFYNNEISEKSEIFDDQFSVERPDGSNFTLKIRSTKLEDSAMYFCASSEMGGPRTDTQYFGPGTRLTVL.

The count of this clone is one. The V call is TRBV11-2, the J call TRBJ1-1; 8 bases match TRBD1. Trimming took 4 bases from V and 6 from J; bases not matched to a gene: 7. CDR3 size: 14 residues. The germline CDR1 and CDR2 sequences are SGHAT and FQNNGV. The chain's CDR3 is CASSSPRGPPEAFF. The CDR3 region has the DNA TGTGCCAGCAGCTCACCCAGGGGGCCCCCTGAAGCTTTCTTT.

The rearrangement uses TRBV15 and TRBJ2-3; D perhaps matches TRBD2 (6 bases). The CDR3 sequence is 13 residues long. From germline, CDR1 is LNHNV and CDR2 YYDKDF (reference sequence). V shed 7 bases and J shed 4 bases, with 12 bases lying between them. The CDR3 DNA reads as TGTGCCACCAACCCGGGAGCTCCAGATACGCAGTATTTT. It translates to CATNPGAPDTQYF.

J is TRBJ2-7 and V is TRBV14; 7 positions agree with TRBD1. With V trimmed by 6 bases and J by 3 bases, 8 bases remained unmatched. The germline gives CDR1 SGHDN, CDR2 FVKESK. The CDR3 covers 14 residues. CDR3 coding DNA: TGTGCCAGCAGTCGAGGGACAGTCAACTACGAGCAGTACTTC. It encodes CASSRGTVNYEQYF.

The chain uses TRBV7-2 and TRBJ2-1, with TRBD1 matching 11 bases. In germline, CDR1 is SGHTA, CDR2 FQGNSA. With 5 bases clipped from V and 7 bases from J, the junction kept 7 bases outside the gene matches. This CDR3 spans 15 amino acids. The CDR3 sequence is CASSQDRGLFNEQFF. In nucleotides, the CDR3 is TGTGCCAGCAGCCAGGACAGGGGGCTGTTTAATGAGCAGTTCTTC.